Following are 21 T cell receptor beta chains from one sample sequenced in a study of memory CD4+ T cells and cytomegalovirus serostatus. The sort gate was single viable CD3+CD4+CD8-CD45RO+ cells for memory CD4+ T cells. Using immunoSEQ multiplex PCR, the repertoire was profiled, and TCRdb retains in-frame clones only, with some absent. The repertoire holds about 75,000 clones, with about 78% as singletons. The sample consisted of memory CD4+ T cells from blood. The receptors derive from an adult in good health and CMV-seropositive.

The genes are TRBV1 and TRBJ2-1; TRBD2, the table's D call, lacks a check against the DNA. TRBV1 is an annotated pseudogene. The CDR3 runs 18 residues. DNA of the CDR3: TGCACCAGCAGCCAAGATGGCCGACTAGTTTCGCGACATGCTGAGCAGTTCTTC. The encoded protein is CTSSQDGRLVSRHAEQFF.

This clone showed up just a few times. This CDR3 is CASSTTGTSGNTIYF. In nucleotides, the CDR3 is TGTGCCAGCAGTACAACAGGGACCTCTGGAAACACCATATATTTT. The chain links TRBV6-1 to TRBJ1-3; D may be TRBD1 (6 bases). Trimming left V 5 bases short and J 0 bases short, with 11 bases between. The CDR3 has 15 amino acids. CDR1 MNHNS and CDR2 SASEGT come from the germline V gene.

The chain links TRBV5-4 to TRBJ1-1; the D gene is possibly TRBD1 (6 bases). This CDR3 contains 17 residues. Trimming removed 4 bases from V and 2 bases from J, with 21 bases in between. Per the germline V gene, CDR1 is SGHNT and CDR2 is YYREEE (reference sequence). The CDR3 region is CASSPQPIDRTNTEAFF. CDR3 DNA: TGTGCCAGCAGCCCACAACCGATCGACAGGACTAACACTGAAGCTTTCTTT.

This clone was seen a handful of times. The rearrangement joins TRBV2 to TRBJ1-6; D is undetermined. Trimming removed 7 bases from V and 6 bases from J, with 16 bases in between. The CDR3 is 15 residues long. The V gene's germline CDR1 is SNHLY and CDR2 FYNNEI. The CDR3 is CASTPSAGRNSPLHF. CDR3 nucleotides: TGTGCCAGCACTCCATCGGCAGGCCGTAATTCACCCCTCCACTTT.

This chain joins TRBV19 and TRBJ1-2, with D possibly TRBD1 on 5 matching bases. V gave up 2 bases and J gave up 4 bases, with 14 bases separating them. The CDR3 is made up of 15 amino acids. The germline CDR1 and CDR2 sequences are LNHDA and SQIVND (reference sequence). In DNA, the CDR3 is TGTGCCAGTAGTATAAGAGGGGCCCAACTCTATGGCTACACCTTC. Residues: CASSIRGAQLYGYTF.

The rearrangement joins TRBV5-1 to TRBJ1-1, with 10 bases identical to TRBD1. J lost 5 bases, V lost 3 bases, and 4 bases had no gene match. The V gene's germline CDR1 is SGHRS and CDR2 YFSETQ. This CDR3 spans 14 amino acids. CDR3 loop: CASSSDRGQTEAFF. The CDR3 nucleotides are TGCGCCAGCAGCTCCGACAGGGGGCAGACTGAAGCTTTCTTT. The full variable domain, with the rest looked up from reference TRBV5-1 and TRBJ1-1, is KAGVTQTPRYLIKTRGQQVTLSCSPISGHRSVSWYQQTPGQGLQFLFEYFSETQRNKGNFPGRFSGRQFSNSRSEMNVSTLELGDSALYLCASSSDRGQTEAFFGQGTRLTVV.

The chain links TRBV6-6 to TRBJ1-6; TRBD1 matches at 7 bases. Trimming removed 2 bases from V and 6 bases from J; junction bases left unmatched: 7. The germline V gene encodes CDR1 MNHNY and CDR2 SVGAGI (reference sequence). CDR3 length equals 16 residues. The CDR3 spells CASSYRGTVFNSPLHF. In nucleotides, the CDR3 is TGTGCCAGCAGTTACAGGGGGACAGTTTTTAATTCACCCCTCCACTTT.

This clone was observed a handful of times. V usage is TRBV7-9 and J usage is TRBJ2-7; D gene uncertain. The V end lost 1 base, the J end lost 0 bases, and 4 bases lay between the germline ends. Per the germline V gene, CDR1 is SEHNR and CDR2 is FQNEAQ (reference sequence). CDR3 length: 13 amino acids. The DNA for the CDR3 is TGTGCCAGCAGCTTAGGGGTCTCCTACGAGCAGTACTTC. It translates to CASSLGVSYEQYF.

The chain carries TRBV19 and TRBJ1-5; D ambiguous. The V end lost 1 base, the J end lost 4 bases, and 14 bases lay between the germline ends. The CDR3 has 16 amino acids. Germline lookup yields CDR1 LNHDA and CDR2 SQIVND (reference sequence). The CDR3 sequence: CASSIVSPDGNQPQHF. The DNA of the CDR3 is TGTGCCAGTAGTATAGTCTCGCCGGACGGTAATCAGCCCCAGCATTTT.

The V call is TRBV5-6, the J call TRBJ2-7; TRBD1 aligns across 9 bases. The germline V gene has CDR1 SGHDT and CDR2 YYEEEE. The V and J ends lost 0 bases and 9 bases, in that order; junction bases with no gene match: 10. CDR3 length: 15 amino acids. CDR3 residues: CASSLAGTGKRWQYV. The DNA of the CDR3 is TGTGCCAGCAGCTTGGCCGGGACAGGGAAGCGTTGGCAGTACGTC.

This clone was observed a single time. V gene TRBV18 combines with J gene TRBJ1-3, with D possibly TRBD1 on 6 matching bases. The germline V and J ends were trimmed by 5 bases and 2 bases, with 16 bases remaining between them. Germline CDR1 is KGHSH and CDR2 is LQKENI. The CDR3 is 16 residues long. The CDR3 sequence is CASSSSGQGAGNTIYF. The CDR3 region has the DNA TGTGCCAGCTCATCGTCGGGACAAGGGGCTGGAAACACCATATATTTT. The full variable domain, completed using reference TRBV18 and TRBJ1-3, is NAGVMQNPRHLVRRRGQEARLRCSPMKGHSHVYWYRQLPEEGLKFMVYLQKENIIDESGMPKERFSAEFPKEGPSILRIQQVVRGDSAAYFCASSSSGQGAGNTIYFGEGSWLTVV.

CDR3: CASSLDLGYGYTF. Here the CDR3 DNA reads TGTGCCAGCAGCTTGGACCTCGGCTATGGCTACACCTTC. The rearrangement uses TRBV7-9 and TRBJ1-2, with D unclear. V lost 3 bases and J 4 bases, leaving 9 bases between the germline ends. This CDR3 comprises 13 residues. Per germline, CDR1 SEHNR and CDR2 FQNEAQ (reference sequence).

This chain links TRBV9 with TRBJ2-3; D assignment may be TRBD1 or TRBD2 (5 bases each). CDR3 size: 15 residues. Germline V gene lookup returns CDR1 SGDLS and CDR2 YYNGEE. Trimming pared 2 bases from V and 1 base from J, leaving 11 bases between. The CDR3 loop reads CASSVGVPGTDTQYF. The CDR3 DNA reads as TGTGCCAGCAGCGTGGGGGTGCCCGGCACAGATACGCAGTATTTT.

J is TRBJ2-7 and V is TRBV10-2; a possible D gene is TRBD1 (5 bases). Trimming stripped 6 bases from V and 5 bases from J, with 23 bases between. There are 16 residues in the CDR3. Germline V gene lookup returns CDR1 WSHSY and CDR2 SAAADI. The CDR3 DNA sequence: TGCGCCAGCAGGAAGACTCGGAATGCCAGGGCCAACGAGCAGTACTTC. The encoded protein is CASRKTRNARANEQYF.

With respect to this clone: The junction shows a germline mismatch at one end, possibly a read error. In DNA form, the CDR3 reads TGTGCCAGCAGCTCAAGGACAGGTAGCCAACAGACCCAGTACTTC. Translation gives CASSSRTGSQQTQYF. The V and J genes are TRBV5-4 and TRBJ2-5; 7 nucleotides align to TRBD1. From germline, CDR1 is SGHNT and CDR2 YYREEE (reference sequence). CDR3 length: 15 amino acids.

This clone was counted only a few times. V and J are TRBV11-3 and TRBJ1-1; unclear D gene. Germline lookup yields CDR1 SGHNT and CDR2 YENEEA. V shed 0 bases and J shed 4 bases, with 9 bases lying between them. This CDR3 has 14 amino acids. In DNA, the CDR3 is TGTGCCAGCAGCTTAGAGGGGATAGGCACTGAAGCTTTCTTT. Translation: CASSLEGIGTEAFF.

The chain links TRBV5-1 to TRBJ1-5; D remains unclear. CDR3 length: 15 residues. Germline V gene data show CDR1 as SGHRS and CDR2 as YFSETQ. V dropped 0 bases and J dropped 6 bases, with 13 bases sitting between them. The CDR3 reads CASSLGGIVGQPQHF. For the CDR3, the DNA is TGCGCCAGCAGCTTGGGAGGAATAGTCGGTCAGCCCCAGCATTTT.

V is TRBV11-3 and J is TRBJ1-1; D possibly corresponds to TRBD1 (5 bases). V was cut by 1 base and J by 1 base, with 25 bases left in between. Per germline, CDR1 SGHNT and CDR2 YENEEA. There are 20 residues in the CDR3. For the CDR3, the DNA is TGTGCCAGCAGCTTAGGGGACCCCTGGGCTTCTGAGTCGGGGAACACTGAAGCTTTCTTT. Its translation: CASSLGDPWASESGNTEAFF.

J is TRBJ2-3 and V is TRBV18, with 7 bases matching TRBD1. J was trimmed by 4 bases and V by 5 bases; bases with no gene match: 6. Germline V gene data show CDR1 as KGHSH and CDR2 as LQKENI. This CDR3 contains 14 residues. Here the CDR3 reads CASSNTGDPDTQYF. In DNA, the CDR3 is TGTGCCAGCTCAAACACAGGGGATCCAGATACGCAGTATTTT.

The chain carries TRBV5-4 and TRBJ2-3; a weak D match, TRBD2 (6 bases). There are 15 residues in the CDR3. Trimming cost V 1 base and J 0 bases, with 9 bases left between them. The germline V gene has CDR1 SGHNT and CDR2 YYREEE (reference sequence). CDR3: CASSLLRGSTDTQYF. The CDR3 DNA follows: TGTGCCAGCAGCTTGCTGCGGGGTAGCACAGATACGCAGTATTTT.

As to this clone: The sample holds other DNA sequences that translate to the same CDR3. This rearrangement joins TRBV9 to TRBJ2-5, with a weak D call TRBD2 (5 bases). This CDR3 comprises 14 residues. V lost 0 bases, J lost 5 bases, and 11 bases lay in between. Germline V CDR1 and CDR2: SGDLS, YYNGEE. CDR3 nucleotide sequence: TGTGCCAGCAGCGTAGCTGTAGGCGGGGAGACCCAGTACTTC. This sequence encodes CASSVAVGGETQYF.